The rows below give T cell receptor beta chains drawn from one sample of a study of blood T cell dynamics during melanoma immunotherapy. Measured with immunoSEQ multiplex PCR; TCRdb has only the in-frame clones, and not every one. The sample consists of hundreds of clones, approximately 90% of them appearing once. The source was cell-free DNA from blood, collected from a patient treated with checkpoint blockade. These receptors all stem from a human donor with melanoma. CDR3s include the opening cysteine and the closing phenylalanine or tryptophan. The D gene is left open where the match is weak. The size of a clone is reported for some rows only, either as once, few or many, or as a class for expanded clones.

clone_size | d_call | j_call | v_call | cdr3_aa | cdr3_nt
. | . | TRBJ1-2 | TRBV19 | CASNTGSSNYGYTF | TGTGCCAGTAACACAGGGAGTAGTAACTATGGCTACACCTTC
. | TRBD1 | TRBJ2-7 | TRBV29-1 | CSAQTGSSYEQYF | TGCAGCGCACAGACAGGGAGCTCCTACGAGCAGTACTTC
. | . | TRBJ2-2 | TRBV4-1 | CASSRLGGGRVTGELFF | TGCGCCAGCAGTCGGCTCGGAGGGGGTAGGGTGACCGGGGAGCTGTTTTTT
. | . | TRBJ2-7 | TRBV19 | CASKFGLSYEQYF | TGTGCCAGTAAATTCGGACTATCCTACGAGCAGTACTTC
. | TRBD2 | TRBJ2-2 | TRBV27 | CASSSSGTSAVGELFF | TGTGCCAGCAGTTCTTCCGGGACTAGCGCGGTCGGGGAGCTGTTTTTT
. | . | TRBJ2-2 | TRBV7-2 | CASSPRGGRNTGELFF | TGTGCCAGCAGCCCTCGAGGAGGGAGGAACACCGGGGAGCTGTTTTTT
. | . | TRBJ2-1 | TRBV9 | CASSVASESYNEQFF | TGTGCCAGCAGCGTAGCTTCGGAATCCTACAATGAGCAGTTCTTC
. | . | TRBJ2-7 | TRBV11-2 | CASSSTGTQAYEQYF | TGTGCCAGCAGCTCTACCGGGACACAAGCCTACGAGCAGTACTTC
. | TRBD1 | TRBJ1-1 | TRBV5-1 | CASSERQGNTEAFF | TGCGCCAGCAGCGAACGACAGGGGAACACTGAAGCTTTCTTT
once | . | TRBJ2-7 | TRBV25-1 | CASSMSVSYEQYF | TGTGCCAGCAGCATGTCGGTTTCCTACGAGCAGTACTTC
once | TRBD1 | TRBJ1-1 | TRBV29-1 | CSVMTGYTEAFF | TGCAGCGTGATGACAGGGTACACTGAAGCTTTCTTT
. | . | TRBJ2-7 | TRBV10-1 | CARTMPGDPTEQYF | TGCGCCAGAACAATGCCAGGGGATCCTACCGAGCAGTACTTC
few | . | TRBJ1-2 | TRBV27 | CASSFEGNYGYTF | TGTGCCAGCAGTTTTGAAGGGAACTATGGCTACACCTTC
. | TRBD1 | TRBJ1-2 | TRBV28 | CASRITSGTGLPYTF | TGTGCCAGCAGAATAACTTCCGGGACAGGGCTCCCCTACACCTTC
few | . | TRBJ1-1 | TRBV27 | CASSLSRGGTEAFF | TGTGCCAGCAGTTTGTCCAGGGGTGGCACTGAAGCTTTCTTT
. | TRBD2 | TRBJ2-5 | TRBV7-2 | CASSLGGGSTETQYF | TGTGCCAGCAGCTTAGGCGGGGGGTCCACAGAGACCCAGTACTTC
. | . | TRBJ2-3 | TRBV4-1 | CASSSPTGKPDTQYF | TGCGCCAGCAGCTCCCCCACAGGGAAGCCAGATACGCAGTATTTT
. | TRBD1 | TRBJ2-1 | TRBV29-1 | CSSYRGNEQFF | TGCAGCTCCTACAGGGGCAATGAGCAGTTCTTC
. | TRBD1 | TRBJ1-5 | TRBV25-1 | CASRQTGFNQPQHF | TGTGCCAGCAGACAGACAGGGTTCAATCAGCCCCAGCATTTT
. | . | TRBJ1-5 | TRBV28 | CASEPGGLSNQPQHF | TGTGCCAGCGAACCGGGGGGGCTTAGCAATCAGCCCCAGCATTTT
. | TRBD2 | TRBJ2-7 | TRBV6-6 | CASSYSKLAGPYEQYF | TGTGCCAGCAGTTACTCGAAACTAGCGGGACCCTACGAGCAGTACTTC
. | . | TRBJ2-7 | TRBV7-2 | CASSLSPSTYEQYF | TGTGCCAGCAGCTTGAGTCCCTCAACCTACGAGCAGTACTTC
. | . | TRBJ2-7 | TRBV4-2 | CASSQGDSQLGGSYEQYF | TGTGCCAGCAGCCAAGGGGACTCACAACTTGGAGGATCCTACGAGCAGTACTTC
. | . | TRBJ1-1 | TRBV6-4 | CASSDSGGNTEAFF | TGTGCCAGCAGTGACTCGGGCGGGAACACTGAAGCTTTCTTT
. | . | TRBJ1-1 | TRBV5-4 | CASSLFGANTEAFF | TGTGCCAGCAGCTTGTTCGGGGCGAACACTGAAGCTTTCTTT
. | TRBD1 | TRBJ2-3 | TRBV7-8 | CASSLEQGGYTDTQYF | TGTGCCAGCAGCTTAGAACAGGGGGGATACACAGATACGCAGTATTTT
. | . | TRBJ1-3 | TRBV6-5 | CASSYSEDSGNTIYF | TGTGCCAGCAGTTACTCAGAGGATTCTGGAAACACCATATATTTT
. | . | TRBJ2-1 | TRBV7-2 | CASSLGPEYEQFF | TGTGCCAGCAGCTTAGGTCCGGAATACGAGCAGTTCTTC